These 22 T cell receptor beta chains were all obtained from the same sample, sequenced in a study of blood T cells in healthy people across ages. The authors ran a second PCR of about 6 to 11 cycles using a sample-barcoded 5' primer and a J-beta primer mix. TCRdb ran MiXCR on the 5' RACE reads and lists one entry per CDR3 protein. The profile shows roughly 650,000 distinct CDR3 sequences, about 30% of them singletons. Sequencing was carried out using blood. These receptors all come from a woman of 80 years or more in good health.

As to this clonotype: This may arise from a read error, as a much more abundant clone is one base away. The chain combines TRBV4-2 with TRBJ1-1, with D unresolved. Germline V lookup: CDR1 LGHNA, CDR2 YNFKEQ. The CDR3 spans 13 residues. The chain's CDR3 is CAGSQVRDTEAFF. For the CDR3, the DNA is TGTGCCGGCAGCCAAGTTCGAGACACTGAAGCTTTCTTT.

The chain combines TRBV4-1 with TRBJ1-2, with D perhaps matching TRBD1 (6 bases). Germline loops: CDR1 MGHRA, CDR2 YSYEKL. V was trimmed by 4 bases and J by 1 base, leaving 22 bases between them. This CDR3 region has 18 residues. CDR3 amino acids: CASSPEEDSRMDNYGYTF. CDR3 coding DNA: TGCGCCAGCAGCCCAGAGGAGGACAGTCGGATGGATAACTATGGCTACACCTTC.

The rearrangement links TRBV27 to TRBJ2-3, with D possibly TRBD1 on 6 matching bases. The CDR3 length is 16 residues. V shed 4 bases and J shed 4 bases, with 18 bases lying between them. The V gene's germline CDR1 is MNHEY and CDR2 SMNVEV (reference sequence). CDR3 sequence (DNA): TGTGCCAGCAGTTCCAGGGGTACCTTCGGCGCAGATACGCAGTATTTT. It is translated as CASSSRGTFGADTQYF.

This clonotype was counted many times. This chain uses TRBV7-9 with TRBJ2-5; the D gene could be TRBD1 or TRBD2 (6 bases each). V lost 5 bases and J lost 4, with 17 bases in between. Looked up from germline, CDR1 is SEHNR and CDR2 is FQNEAQ (reference sequence). The length of the CDR3 is 15 residues. CDR3 sequence reads: CASSVEGGGRETQYF. Written as DNA, the CDR3 is TGTGCCAGCAGCGTCGAGGGGGGTGGTCGAGAGACCCAGTACTTC.

In DNA form, the CDR3 reads TGCAGTGCTAGCCGGGGGTTGGATGGCTACACCTTC. As protein: CSASRGLDGYTF. The chain joins TRBV20-1 to TRBJ1-2, with D possibly TRBD1 on 5 matching bases. The CDR3 sequence is 12 residues long. Trimming removed 3 bases at V and 6 bases at J, with 11 bases between. The germline V gene encodes CDR1 DFQATT and CDR2 SNEGSKA (reference sequence).

This clonotype occurred a few times. The rearrangement uses TRBV20-1 and TRBJ1-5; D is undetermined. This CDR3 is 15 amino acids long. V lost 3 bases, J lost 0 bases, and 12 bases lay in between. Germline CDR1 and CDR2: DFQATT and SNEGSKA (reference sequence). CDR3 region: CSARSTGYSNQPQHF. CDR3 nucleotide sequence: TGCAGTGCTAGGTCCACGGGTTATAGCAATCAGCCCCAGCATTTT.

This clonotype was picked up many times. This rearrangement joins TRBV18 to TRBJ2-1; D possibly corresponds to TRBD1 (6 bases). Per the germline V gene, CDR1 is KGHSH and CDR2 is LQKENI. The CDR3 spans 13 residues. V gave up 6 bases and J gave up 6 bases, with 12 bases separating them. CDR3 DNA sequence: TGTGCCAGCTCCCCGGCAGGGGTCAATGAGCAGTTCTTC. The encoded protein is CASSPAGVNEQFF.

As regards this clonotype: As the CDR3 is not closed by the conserved phenylalanine or tryptophan, this likely results from a read error. The CDR3 DNA reads TGTGCCAGCAGCTTAGGGACTAGCCAGAACACCGGGGAGCTGTTTTGT. Amino acids: CASSLGTSQNTGELFC. The chain joins TRBV7-2 to TRBJ2-2; 8 bases line up with TRBD2. The CDR3 loop spans 16 amino acids. V lost 1 base to trimming and J lost 1 base; unmatched junction nucleotides: 2. Germline CDR1 reads SGHTA; CDR2 reads FQGNSA.

This clonotype was seen at least ten times. This chain links TRBV7-9 with TRBJ2-3, with a tentative D call TRBD2 (5 bases). This CDR3 comprises 14 residues. The V gene lost 3 bases and the J gene lost 2 bases, with 9 bases spanning the gap. Looked up from germline, CDR1 is SEHNR and CDR2 is FQNEAQ (reference sequence). The CDR3 DNA reads TGTGCCAGCAGCTTGCGGGCAAACACAGATACGCAGTATTTT. Its protein is CASSLRANTDTQYF.

The chain joins TRBV30 to TRBJ1-1; D is ambiguous. With 3 bases removed from V and 0 bases from J, the gap between germline ends came to 8 bases. Germline CDR1 and CDR2: GTSNPN and SVGIG (reference sequence). The CDR3 spans 13 residues. In DNA, the CDR3 is TGTGCCTGGAGGTCCAAAATGAACACTGAAGCTTTCTTT. Residues: CAWRSKMNTEAFF.

As for this clonotype: This may be a read error: a much more frequent sequence differs by one nucleotide. V and J are TRBV6-5 and TRBJ2-1, with D possibly called TRBD1 or TRBD2 (6 bases each). The V gene lost 5 bases and the J gene lost 10 bases, with 18 bases spanning the gap. Germline values: CDR1 MNHEY, CDR2 SVGAGI. The CDR3 consists of 14 residues. This chain's CDR3 is CASSRSRGLDEQFF. The CDR3, as DNA: TGTGCCAGCAGTCGTAGTCGGGGGCTGGACGAGCAGTTCTTC.

This clonotype came up many times. J is TRBJ1-2 and V is TRBV29-1; a possible D gene is TRBD1 (5 bases). The CDR3 covers 14 residues. Germline V lookup: CDR1 SQVTM, CDR2 ANQGSEA. V was shortened by 3 bases and J by 2 bases, with 13 bases between the two germline ends. This CDR3 is CSVDMSGGNYGYTF. The CDR3 nucleotides are TGCAGCGTTGATATGTCGGGGGGAAACTATGGCTACACCTTC.

This clonotype occurred a few times. J is TRBJ1-1 and V is TRBV20-1, with 7 nucleotides matching TRBD1. The V and J ends lost 6 bases and 5 bases, in that order; junction bases with no gene match: 12. Germline V gene data show CDR1 as DFQATT and CDR2 as SNEGSKA (reference sequence). The CDR3 covers 14 residues. CDR3 amino acids: CSATGTVLWTEAFF. DNA for the CDR3: TGCAGTGCGACCGGGACAGTTCTTTGGACTGAAGCTTTCTTT.

Comment on this clonotype: One end of the junction is discordant with germline, which a read error may explain. CDR3 DNA: TGCAGTGCCCGGGGACAGGGCCAGAACGCTGAAGCTTTCTTT. This codes for CSARGQGQNAEAFF. This chain connects TRBV20-1 to TRBJ1-1; TRBD1 matches 9 bases. The V gene's germline CDR1 is DFQATT and CDR2 SNEGSKA (reference sequence). The length of the CDR3 is 14 residues.

The chain carries TRBV6-1 and TRBJ1-2; D is undetermined. Trimming shortened V by 6 bases and J by 5 bases, and 16 bases separated the two germline ends. In germline, CDR1 is MNHNS, CDR2 SASEGT. This CDR3 is built from 14 residues. The CDR3 loop is CASSPARTGYGYTF. The CDR3 DNA sequence: TGTGCCAGCAGCCCTGCCCGGACCGGTTATGGCTACACCTTC.

At least ten counts were recorded for this clonotype. The V call is TRBV6-5, the J call TRBJ2-7, with TRBD1 matching 9 bases. CDR3 size: 18 residues. V lost 4 bases, J lost 1 base, and 14 bases stayed unmatched. Germline CDR1 MNHEY, CDR2 SVGAGI. In DNA, the CDR3 is TGTGCCAGCAGTTCATTCAGATCAGGACAGGGGAAGTCCTACGAGCAGTACTTC. This encodes CASSSFRSGQGKSYEQYF.

This clonotype was observed many times. The rearrangement links TRBV28 to TRBJ2-1; D remains ambiguous. Trimming removed 7 bases from V and 7 bases from J, with 8 bases in between. The length of the CDR3 is 11 residues. Germline loops: CDR1 MDHEN, CDR2 SYDVKM. CDR3 loop: CASILGNEQFF. The DNA for the CDR3 is TGTGCCAGCATCCTGGGTAATGAGCAGTTCTTC. Complete variable domain (other parts from reference TRBV28 and TRBJ2-1): DVKVTQSSRYLVKRTGEKVFLECVQDMDHENMFWYRQDPGLGLRLIYFSYDVKMKEKGDIPEGYSVSREKKERFSLILESASTNQTSMYLCASILGNEQFFGPGTRLTVL.

The V call is TRBV20-1, the J call TRBJ1-1, with D hard to call. Trimming took off 1 base at V and 0 bases at J, with 9 bases between the two ends. Looked up from germline, CDR1 is DFQATT and CDR2 is SNEGSKA (reference sequence). The CDR3 runs to 14 residues. Here the CDR3 reads CSARVGRMNTEAFF. CDR3 DNA sequence: TGCAGTGCTAGAGTGGGCCGGATGAACACTGAAGCTTTCTTT.

This clonotype has at least ten counts. CDR3 nucleotide sequence: TGTGCCAGCAGCCCCACGACAGGTTCCGTTTCCTACGAGCAGTACTTC. Translated: CASSPTTGSVSYEQYF. The chain combines TRBV5-5 with TRBJ2-7; D might be TRBD1 (6 bases). The CDR3 is made up of 16 amino acids. Looked up from germline, CDR1 is SGHKS and CDR2 is YYEKEE (reference sequence). V was cut by 4 bases and J by 1 base, with 18 bases left in between.

At least ten counts were recorded for this clonotype. This chain links TRBV6-2 or TRBV6-3 with TRBJ2-3; D is possibly TRBD2 (6 bases). The CDR3 spans 15 residues. V lost 1 base, J lost 0 bases, and 8 bases lay in between. In germline, CDR1 is MNHEY, CDR2 SVGEGT. CDR3 sequence reads: CASSYFGTSTDTQYF. The CDR3 DNA reads TGTGCCAGCAGTTACTTTGGGACTAGCACAGATACGCAGTATTTT.

There are many counts of this clonotype. The CDR3 loop reads CASSLDGNGELFF. The CDR3, as DNA: TGTGCCAGCAGCTTAGATGGTAACGGGGAGCTGTTTTTT. V gene TRBV7-2 combines with J gene TRBJ2-2; D unclear. This CDR3 spans 13 amino acids. Germline CDR1 is SGHTA and CDR2 is FQGNSA. V lost 1 base and J lost 7, with 7 bases in between.

This clonotype has ten or more counts. The rearrangement uses TRBV7-9 and TRBJ1-6, with 9 positions matching TRBD1. Germline assignment: CDR1 SEHNR and CDR2 FQNEAQ (reference sequence). V lost 5 bases and J lost 9; bases outside the gene matches: 8. The CDR3 length is 15 residues. For the CDR3, the DNA is TGTGCCAGCAGCATTGACAGGGGGTCGGGTTCACCCCTCCACTTT. This codes for CASSIDRGSGSPLHF.